This passage covers 23 T cell receptor beta chains from one sample sequenced in a study of T-cell memory formation after mild COVID-19. Using its own MiXCR run on the 5' RACE reads, TCRdb lists one record per CDR3 protein. The sample shows over 150,000 distinct CDR3 sequences, roughly 13% of them seen only once. The specimen was PBMCs or a T cell subset sorted from them (not recorded which). The receptors here all came from a man younger than 30 who had mild COVID-19 (a few samples of this study predate the infection). Cell type and time point are not known.

This clonotype was seen a few times. This chain uses TRBV7-2 with TRBJ1-6, with D possibly TRBD1 on 6 matching bases. Germline CDR1 is SGHTA and CDR2 is FQGNSA. The CDR3 totals 15 residues. Trimming shortened V by 3 bases and J by 7 bases, and 13 bases separated the two germline ends. The CDR3 reads CASSFSGQTNSPLHF. The CDR3 nucleotides are TGTGCCAGCAGCTTTTCCGGACAGACGAATTCACCCCTCCACTTT.

This clonotype was observed a handful of times. The chain recombines TRBV18 with TRBJ2-1; 9 nucleotides agree with TRBD2. The CDR3 is made up of 15 amino acids. Trimming at V came to 3 bases and at J to 6 bases, leaving 6 bases not matched to a gene. The germline CDR1 and CDR2 sequences are KGHSH and LQKENI. CDR3 protein: CASSPSGSPSNEQFF. The CDR3 bases are TGTGCCAGCTCACCTAGCGGGAGCCCCTCCAATGAGCAGTTCTTC. Full variable domain (remainder filled in from reference TRBV18 and TRBJ2-1): NAGVMQNPRHLVRRRGQEARLRCSPMKGHSHVYWYRQLPEEGLKFMVYLQKENIIDESGMPKERFSAEFPKEGPSILRIQQVVRGDSAAYFCASSPSGSPSNEQFFGPGTRLTVL.

In its sample, this clonotype was seen a few times. The chain carries TRBV12-3 or TRBV12-4 and TRBJ2-5, with D perhaps TRBD2 (6 bases). The CDR3 is 15 amino acids. The V end lost 3 bases, the J end lost 5 bases, and 16 bases lay between the germline ends. As DNA, the CDR3 is TGTGCCAGCAGTTTCGGGGACTCGATGGGGGAGACCCAGTACTTC. Translation gives CASSFGDSMGETQYF.

This clonotype has a handful of counts. The J gene is TRBJ2-5, the V gene TRBV7-9, with TRBD1 matching 10 bases. The germline CDR1 and CDR2 sequences are SEHNR and FQNEAQ (reference sequence). The CDR3 loop spans 15 amino acids. Trimming cost V 4 bases and J 5 bases; bases outside gene matches: 7. The CDR3 DNA sequence: TGTGCCAGCAGCTCGGACAGGGGGGGTTGGGAGACCCAGTACTTC. It specifies CASSSDRGGWETQYF.

This chain links TRBV7-4 with TRBJ2-1; no reliable D call. Germline lookup yields CDR1 SGHVT and CDR2 SQSDAQ. The CDR3 extends over 11 amino acids. The V and J ends lost 5 bases and 4 bases respectively, with 3 bases between them. DNA for the CDR3: TGTGCCAGCAGCATATACAATGAGCAGTTCTTC. This encodes CASSIYNEQFF. Variable domain in full (rest from reference TRBV7-4 and TRBJ2-1): GAGVSQSPRYKVAKRGRDVALRCDSISGHVTLYWYRQTLGQGSEVLTYSQSDAQRDKSGRPSGRFSAERPERSVSTLKIQRTEQGDSAVYLCASSIYNEQFFGPGTRLTVL.

V gene TRBV7-6 combines with J gene TRBJ2-3; D is tentatively TRBD1 or TRBD2 (5 bases each). There are 18 residues in the CDR3. The V gene lost 5 bases and the J gene lost 0 bases, with 21 bases spanning the gap. Germline-derived CDR1 and CDR2 are SGHVS and FNYEAQ. The CDR3, as DNA: TGTGCCAGCAGCGAACTAGAGGGGCGGAGGTCTAGCACAGATACGCAGTATTTT. As protein: CASSELEGRRSSTDTQYF.

Many counts were recorded for this clonotype. This chain links TRBV4-2 with TRBJ2-2; 10 bases fit TRBD2. Germline V gene data show CDR1 as LGHNA and CDR2 as YNFKEQ. This CDR3 spans 16 amino acids. J gave up 4 bases and V 4 bases, and 6 bases lay outside the gene matches. The CDR3 spells CASSRTSGASTGELFF. As DNA, the CDR3 is TGTGCCAGCAGCCGAACTAGCGGGGCCTCCACCGGGGAGCTGTTTTTT.

This clonotype was counted between two and nine times. V gene TRBV5-8 combines with J gene TRBJ1-1; 12 nucleotides line up with TRBD1. Germline loops: CDR1 SGHTS, CDR2 YDEGEE. V lost 6 bases to trimming and J lost 2 bases; unmatched junction nucleotides: 14. CDR3 length: 18 amino acids. CDR3 region: CASTKPGQGAPRNTEAFF. CDR3 in DNA: TGTGCCAGCACCAAACCGGGACAGGGGGCTCCCCGCAACACTGAAGCTTTCTTT.

CDR3 amino acids: CASSYSIPTDTQYF. CDR3 DNA: TGTGCCAGCAGTTACTCGATTCCAACAGATACGCAGTATTTT. The V call is TRBV6-2 or TRBV6-3, the J call TRBJ2-3; D uncertain. Trimming shortened V by 0 bases and J by 3 bases, and 7 bases separated the two germline ends. Germline CDR1 is MNHEY and CDR2 is SVGEGT. CDR3 size: 14 residues.

A few counts support this clonotype. The chain joins TRBV5-1 to TRBJ2-5; no reliable D call. CDR1 is SGHRS, CDR2 YFSETQ, per germline. V lost 4 bases to trimming and J lost 9 bases, with 16 bases between them. The CDR3 extends over 13 amino acids. CDR3 protein: CASSLARVEAQYF. CDR3 sequence (DNA): TGCGCCAGCAGCCTGGCACGGGTCGAGGCCCAGTACTTC.

This clonotype was seen only a few times. This chain uses TRBV28 with TRBJ1-1; 9 positions agree with TRBD1. Trimming took 5 bases from V and 6 from J; bases not matched to a gene: 16. The CDR3 length is 17 residues. Per the germline V gene, CDR1 is MDHEN and CDR2 is SYDVKM. CDR3 sequence: CASSPGAGQGKSPEAFF. The CDR3 DNA sequence: TGTGCCAGCAGTCCAGGGGCGGGACAGGGAAAAAGTCCTGAAGCTTTCTTT.

This clonotype was observed a handful of times. J is TRBJ2-7 and V is TRBV7-9; 7 nucleotides agree with TRBD1. V was pared by 5 bases and J by 8 bases, with 6 bases of the junction left unmatched. There are 12 residues in the CDR3. Germline V gene sequence: CDR1 SEHNR, CDR2 FQNEAQ (reference sequence). Written as DNA, the CDR3 is TGTGCCAGCAGCACAGGACAGGCGCAGCAGTACGTC. Its protein is CASSTGQAQQYV.

The rearrangement links TRBV24-1 to TRBJ1-2; D is uncertain. Deletions cut 3 bases from V and 2 bases from J, with 6 bases between. The germline gives CDR1 KGHDR, CDR2 SFDVKD. The CDR3 length is 13 residues. CDR3 in DNA: TGTGCCACCAGTGATCGCAGGAACTATGGCTACACCTTC. It codes for CATSDRRNYGYTF.

The chain is built from TRBV3-1 and TRBJ1-1; no clear D gene. Germline V gives CDR1 LGHDT, CDR2 YNNKEL (reference sequence). V dropped 7 bases and J dropped 2 bases, with 11 bases sitting between them. The CDR3 runs to 13 residues. CDR3 loop: CASTSVLNTEAFF. In DNA form, the CDR3 reads TGTGCCAGCACCTCTGTCCTAAACACTGAAGCTTTCTTT. Based on the CDR3 plus reference TRBV3-1 and TRBJ1-1, the full variable domain is DTAVSQTPKYLVTQMGNDKSIKCEQNLGHDTMYWYKQDSKKFLKIMFSYNNKELIINETVPNRFSPKSPDKAHLNLHINSLELGDSAVYFCASTSVLNTEAFFGQGTRLTVV.

The V and J genes are TRBV13 and TRBJ2-1; a possible D gene is TRBD1 (5 bases). Deletions cut 3 bases from V and 7 bases from J, with 16 bases between. The CDR3 extends over 15 amino acids. Germline V gene data show CDR1 as PRHDT and CDR2 as FYEKMQ (reference sequence). The CDR3 nucleotides read TGTGCCAGCAGCTTCAGGGATAGGATGCCTAATGAGCAGTTCTTC. This encodes CASSFRDRMPNEQFF.

The chain carries TRBV4-3 and TRBJ2-2, with TRBD1 identical over 8 bases. From germline, CDR1 is LGHNA and CDR2 YSLEER. V trimming: 3 bases; J trimming: 6 bases; junction bases outside the gene matches: 3. The CDR3 runs 14 residues. The CDR3 DNA follows: TGCGCCAGCAGCCACCCACAGGGGGCCGGGGAGCTGTTTTTT. This gives the protein CASSHPQGAGELFF.

In this sample, this clonotype turned up a few times. The rearrangement links TRBV12-5 to TRBJ1-4; TRBD1 matches at 7 bases. Trimming took 6 bases from V and 5 from J; bases not matched to a gene: 12. The CDR3 contains 16 residues. CDR1 LGHNT and CDR2 FRNRAP come from the germline V gene. The CDR3 spells CASGPRTGPLNEKLFF. CDR3 in DNA: TGTGCTAGTGGCCCAAGGACAGGTCCCCTGAATGAAAAACTGTTTTTT.

This chain connects TRBV11-2 to TRBJ2-3; 7 bases fit TRBD1. Per germline, CDR1 SGHAT and CDR2 FQNNGV. The CDR3 loop spans 14 amino acids. V dropped 5 bases and J dropped 5; count of bases not matched to a gene: 7. The CDR3 reads CASSLDRELDTQYF. CDR3 nucleotides: TGTGCCAGCAGCCTCGACAGGGAACTAGATACGCAGTATTTT. Full variable domain (missing parts from reference TRBV11-2 and TRBJ2-3): EAGVAQSPRYKIIEKRQSVAFWCNPISGHATLYWYQQILGQGPKLLIQFQNNGVVDDSQLPKDRFSAERLKGVDSTLKIQPAKLEDSAVYLCASSLDRELDTQYFGPGTRLTVL.

This clonotype was picked up a small number of times. V usage is TRBV7-2 and J usage is TRBJ1-6; unclear D gene. The germline V and J ends were trimmed by 3 bases and 5 bases, with 8 bases remaining between them. The CDR3 contains 14 residues. Germline values: CDR1 SGHTA, CDR2 FQGNSA. The CDR3 is CASSFRGDNSPLHF. CDR3 nucleotide sequence: TGTGCCAGCAGCTTCCGTGGAGATAATTCACCCCTCCACTTT.

CDR3: CASSQEGPCEQFF. In DNA form, the CDR3 reads TGTGCCAGCAGCCAAGAGGGCCCTTGTGAGCAGTTCTTC. The chain has TRBV3-1 and TRBJ2-1; D is undetermined. Germline V CDR1 and CDR2: LGHDT, YNNKEL (reference sequence). V dropped 0 bases and J dropped 9 bases, with 9 bases sitting between them. CDR3 length: 13 residues.

This clonotype has just a few counts. The J gene is TRBJ2-3, the V gene TRBV7-2, with 8 bases that match TRBD2. Germline V gene lookup returns CDR1 SGHTA and CDR2 FQGNSA. V gave up 1 base and J gave up 6 bases; unmatched junction bases: 3. The CDR3 has 14 amino acids. The DNA of the CDR3 is TGTGCCAGCAGCTTAGTCGGCGGGGGGGATACGCAGTATTTT. It translates to CASSLVGGGDTQYF.

Only a few counts were recorded for this clonotype. This chain links TRBV9 with TRBJ2-7; the D call may be TRBD1 or TRBD2 (7 bases each). V shed 0 bases and J shed 6 bases, with 25 bases lying between them. The CDR3 totals 18 residues. Per the germline V gene, CDR1 is SGDLS and CDR2 is YYNGEE. The CDR3: CASSVGPGGEGAMSEQYF. The CDR3 DNA follows: TGTGCCAGCAGCGTAGGCCCAGGAGGGGAGGGGGCGATGAGCGAGCAGTACTTC.

This clonotype has ten or more counts. V usage is TRBV5-1 and J usage is TRBJ2-5; D gene uncertain. The CDR3 is made up of 13 amino acids. The V and J ends lost 0 bases and 5 bases respectively, with 8 bases between them. Germline lookup yields CDR1 SGHRS and CDR2 YFSETQ. CDR3 sequence (DNA): TGCGCCAGCAGCTTGGCCGGGTTTGAGACCCAGTACTTC. It codes for CASSLAGFETQYF.